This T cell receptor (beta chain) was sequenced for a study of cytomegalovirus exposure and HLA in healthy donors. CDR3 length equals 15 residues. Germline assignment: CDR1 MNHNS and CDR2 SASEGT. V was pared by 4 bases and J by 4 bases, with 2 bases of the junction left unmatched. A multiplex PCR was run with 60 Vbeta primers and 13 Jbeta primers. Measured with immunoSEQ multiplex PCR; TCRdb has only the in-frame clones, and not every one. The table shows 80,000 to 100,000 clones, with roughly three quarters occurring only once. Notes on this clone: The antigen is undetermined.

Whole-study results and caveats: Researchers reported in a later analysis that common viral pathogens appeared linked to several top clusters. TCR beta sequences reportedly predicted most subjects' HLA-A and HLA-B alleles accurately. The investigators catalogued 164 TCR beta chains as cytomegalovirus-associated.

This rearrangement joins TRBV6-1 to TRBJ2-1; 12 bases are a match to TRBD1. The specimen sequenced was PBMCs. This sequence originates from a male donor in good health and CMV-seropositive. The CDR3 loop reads CASSAGQGAYNEQFF. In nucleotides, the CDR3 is TGTGCCAGCAGTGCGGGACAGGGGGCTTACAATGAGCAGTTCTTC.